The rows below give T cell receptor beta chains drawn from one sample of a study of shared clonotypes between healthy human individuals. Libraries were prepared by immunoSEQ multiplex PCR; TCRdb keeps only in-frame clonotypes and omits some of them. The sample records about 230,000 clones, under 80% being singletons. Sample: memory CD4+ T cells sorted from blood. These receptors were collected from a man aged 25 to 40 in good health. Both conserved end residues are part of each CDR3. A D gene is named only where the DNA matches it firmly.

V gene: TRBV10-3
CDR3 length: 14
D gene: NA
CDR3 protein: CAISAQVSSYEQYF

V gene: TRBV5-1
CDR3 length: 15
D gene: NA
CDR3 protein: CASSPTGPDSYEQYF

V gene: TRBV5-1
CDR3 length: 15
D gene: NA
CDR3 protein: CASSPGGRESYEQYF

V gene: TRBV28
CDR3 length: 17
D gene: TRBD1
CDR3 protein: CASSLTGTGRLGNTIYF

V gene: TRBV4-2
CDR3 length: 16
D gene: TRBD1
CDR3 protein: CASSQDGQGLNEKLFF

V gene: TRBV29-1
CDR3 length: 14
D gene: NA
CDR3 protein: CSVDRLLRTDTQYF

V gene: TRBV19
CDR3 length: 15
D gene: TRBD2
CDR3 protein: CASRARAGSSGEQFF

V gene: TRBV14
CDR3 length: 13
D gene: NA
CDR3 protein: CASSQFLQETQYF

V gene: TRBV7-2
CDR3 length: 14
D gene: NA
CDR3 protein: CASSSLRGSYEQYF

V gene: TRBV18
CDR3 length: 17
D gene: TRBD1
CDR3 protein: CASSPGSAFGQGDGYTF

V gene: TRBV9
CDR3 length: 16
D gene: TRBD2
CDR3 protein: CASTRRTSGSLGELFF

V gene: TRBV5-5
CDR3 length: 15
D gene: TRBD1
CDR3 protein: CASSRTLTGDYGYTF

V gene: TRBV2
CDR3 length: 14
D gene: NA
CDR3 protein: CASSAEGTYNEQFF

V gene: TRBV25-1
CDR3 length: 12
D gene: NA
CDR3 protein: CASKGRGTEAFF

V gene: TRBV15
CDR3 length: 13
D gene: TRBD1
CDR3 protein: CATSPTGNYGYTF

V gene: TRBV11-3
CDR3 length: 15
D gene: NA
CDR3 protein: CASSSAGRPGETQYF

V gene: TRBV28
CDR3 length: 17
D gene: TRBD2
CDR3 protein: CASTLAGGGGIWNTQYF

V gene: TRBV20-1
CDR3 length: 10
D gene: NA
CDR3 protein: CSARSYGYTF

V gene: TRBV2
CDR3 length: 17
D gene: TRBD2
CDR3 protein: CASRKLAGGLSYNEQFF

V gene: TRBV28
CDR3 length: 15
D gene: TRBD1
CDR3 protein: CASSTTGTGAEKLFF

V gene: TRBV21-1
CDR3 length: 16
D gene: NA
CDR3 protein: CASSENLTGAEYEQYF

V gene: TRBV28
CDR3 length: 16
D gene: TRBD1
CDR3 protein: CASSLLGGGQNYGYTF